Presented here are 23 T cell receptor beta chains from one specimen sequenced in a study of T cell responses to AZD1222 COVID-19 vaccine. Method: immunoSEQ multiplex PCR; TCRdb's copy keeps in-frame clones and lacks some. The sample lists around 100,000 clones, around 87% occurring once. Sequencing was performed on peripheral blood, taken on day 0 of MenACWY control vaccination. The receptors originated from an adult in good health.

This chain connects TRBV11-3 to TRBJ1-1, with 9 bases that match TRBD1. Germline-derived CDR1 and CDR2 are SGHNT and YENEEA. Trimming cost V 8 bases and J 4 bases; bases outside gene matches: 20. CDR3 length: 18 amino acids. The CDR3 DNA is TGTGCCAGCCGGGGGTTGGACAGGGGAATCCAAGGGGGCACTGAAGCTTTCTTT. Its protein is CASRGLDRGIQGGTEAFF. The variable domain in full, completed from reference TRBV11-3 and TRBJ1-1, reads EAGVVQSPRYKIIEKKQPVAFWCNPISGHNTLYWYLQNLGQGPELLIRYENEEAVDDSQLPKDRFSAERLKGVDSTLKIQPAELGDSAVYLCASRGLDRGIQGGTEAFFGQGTRLTVV.

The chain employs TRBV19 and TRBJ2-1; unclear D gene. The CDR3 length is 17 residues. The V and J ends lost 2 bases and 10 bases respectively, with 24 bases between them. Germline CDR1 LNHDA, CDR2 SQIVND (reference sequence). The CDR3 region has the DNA TGTGCCAGTAGTATATTGTATTCCGTGATCGCGGAACGGGAGCAGTTCTTC. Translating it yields CASSILYSVIAEREQFF.

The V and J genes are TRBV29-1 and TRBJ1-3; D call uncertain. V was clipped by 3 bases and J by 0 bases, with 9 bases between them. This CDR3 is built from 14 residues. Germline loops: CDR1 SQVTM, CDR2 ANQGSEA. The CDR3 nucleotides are TGCAGCGTTGAGGCAGACCTCTCTGGAAACACCATATATTTT. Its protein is CSVEADLSGNTIYF.

The CDR3 bases are TGTGCCAGCAGCCAGGGACTTTTTCGACAGGGGGCGTCTTCACCCCTCCACTTT. It codes for CASSQGLFRQGASSPLHF. The gene calls are TRBV3-1 (or the pseudogene TRBV3-2) and TRBJ1-6; 10 bases line up with TRBD1. This CDR3 has 18 residues. Germline V gene data show CDR1 as LGHDT and CDR2 as YNNKEL (reference sequence). V dropped 3 bases and J dropped 9; count of bases not matched to a gene: 14.

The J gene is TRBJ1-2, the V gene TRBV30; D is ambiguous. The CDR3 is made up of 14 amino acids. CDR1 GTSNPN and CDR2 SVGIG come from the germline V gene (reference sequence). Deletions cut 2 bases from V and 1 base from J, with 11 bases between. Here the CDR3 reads CAWSKVAINYGYTF. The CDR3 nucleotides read TGTGCCTGGAGTAAAGTAGCAATTAACTATGGCTACACCTTC.

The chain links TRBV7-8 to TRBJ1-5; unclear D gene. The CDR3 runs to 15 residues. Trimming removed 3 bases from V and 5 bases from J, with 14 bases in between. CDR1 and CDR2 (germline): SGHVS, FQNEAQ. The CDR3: CASSLQQSGYQPQHF. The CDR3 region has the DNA TGTGCCAGCAGCTTGCAACAGTCGGGGTATCAGCCCCAGCATTTT.

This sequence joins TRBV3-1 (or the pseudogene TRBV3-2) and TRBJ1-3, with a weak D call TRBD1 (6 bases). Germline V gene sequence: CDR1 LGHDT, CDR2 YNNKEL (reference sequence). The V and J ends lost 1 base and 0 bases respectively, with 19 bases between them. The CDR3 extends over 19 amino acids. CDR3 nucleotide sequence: TGTGCCAGCAGCCAAGTATGGGGCCCGGACAGACACTCTGGAAACACCATATATTTT. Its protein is CASSQVWGPDRHSGNTIYF.

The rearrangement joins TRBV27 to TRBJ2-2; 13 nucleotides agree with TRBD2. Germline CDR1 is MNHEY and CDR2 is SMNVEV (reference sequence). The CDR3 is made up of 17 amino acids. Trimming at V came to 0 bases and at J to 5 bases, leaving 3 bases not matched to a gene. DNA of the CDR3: TGTGCCAGCAGTTTATCGACTAGCGGGGGGAGGACCGGGGAGCTGTTTTTT. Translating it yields CASSLSTSGGRTGELFF.

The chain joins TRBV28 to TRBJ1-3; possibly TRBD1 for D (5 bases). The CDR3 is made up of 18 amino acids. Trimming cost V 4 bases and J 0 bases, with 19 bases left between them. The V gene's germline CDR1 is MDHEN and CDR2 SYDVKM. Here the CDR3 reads CASSSGIMTDYSGNTIYF. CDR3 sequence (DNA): TGTGCCAGCAGTTCAGGGATCATGACGGACTACTCTGGAAACACCATATATTTT.

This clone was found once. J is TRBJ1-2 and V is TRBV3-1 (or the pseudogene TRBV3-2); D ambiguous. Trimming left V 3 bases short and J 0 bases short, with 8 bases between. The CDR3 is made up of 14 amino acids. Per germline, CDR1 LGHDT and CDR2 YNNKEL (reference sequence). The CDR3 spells CASSQPFPNYGYTF. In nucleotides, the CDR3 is TGTGCCAGCAGCCAGCCGTTCCCTAACTATGGCTACACCTTC.

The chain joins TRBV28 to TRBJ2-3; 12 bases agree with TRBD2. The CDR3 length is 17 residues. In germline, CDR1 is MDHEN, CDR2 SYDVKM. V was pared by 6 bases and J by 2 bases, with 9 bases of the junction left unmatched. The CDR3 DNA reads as TGTGCCAGCAGCCGATGGACTAGCGGGGCTTACACAGATACGCAGTATTTT. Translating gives CASSRWTSGAYTDTQYF.

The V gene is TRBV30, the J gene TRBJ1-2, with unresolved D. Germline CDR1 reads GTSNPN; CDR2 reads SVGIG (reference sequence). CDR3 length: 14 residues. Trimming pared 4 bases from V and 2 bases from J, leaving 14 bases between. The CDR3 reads CAWTVKAGNYGYTF. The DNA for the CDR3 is TGTGCCTGGACCGTAAAGGCGGGAAACTATGGCTACACCTTC. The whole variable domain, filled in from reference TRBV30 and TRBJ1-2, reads SQTIHQWPATLVQPVGSPLSLECTVEGTSNPNLYWYRQAAGRGLQLLFYSVGIGQISSEVPQNLSASRPQDRQFILSSKKLLLSDSGFYLCAWTVKAGNYGYTFGSGTRLTVV.

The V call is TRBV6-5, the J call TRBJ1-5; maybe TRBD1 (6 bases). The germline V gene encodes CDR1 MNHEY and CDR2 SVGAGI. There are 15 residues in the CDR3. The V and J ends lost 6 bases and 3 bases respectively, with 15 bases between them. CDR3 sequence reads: CASRGAAGDNQPQHF. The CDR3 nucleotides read TGTGCCAGCAGGGGCGCGGCAGGGGACAATCAGCCCCAGCATTTT.

The CDR3 DNA is TGTGCCAGCAGTTTTACGGGGGGCATAAGAAACACCATATATTTT. Its translation is CASSFTGGIRNTIYF. The V and J genes are TRBV28 and TRBJ1-3; possibly TRBD1 for D (6 bases). Per germline, CDR1 MDHEN and CDR2 SYDVKM. V lost 3 bases and J 5 bases, leaving 14 bases between the germline ends. This CDR3 has 15 residues.

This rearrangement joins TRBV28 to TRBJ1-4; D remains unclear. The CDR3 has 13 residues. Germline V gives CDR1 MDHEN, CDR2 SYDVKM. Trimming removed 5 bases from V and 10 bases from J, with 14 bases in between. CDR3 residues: CASSRRPLGKLFF. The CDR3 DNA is TGTGCCAGCAGTCGCAGGCCCCTCGGAAAACTGTTTTTT.

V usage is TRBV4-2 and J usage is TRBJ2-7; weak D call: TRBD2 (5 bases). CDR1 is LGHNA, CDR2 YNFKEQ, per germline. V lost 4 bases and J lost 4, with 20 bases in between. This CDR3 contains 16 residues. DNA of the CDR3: TGTGCCAGCAGCCCCCCAAAATCATACGGGGTATACGAGCAGTACTTC. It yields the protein CASSPPKSYGVYEQYF.

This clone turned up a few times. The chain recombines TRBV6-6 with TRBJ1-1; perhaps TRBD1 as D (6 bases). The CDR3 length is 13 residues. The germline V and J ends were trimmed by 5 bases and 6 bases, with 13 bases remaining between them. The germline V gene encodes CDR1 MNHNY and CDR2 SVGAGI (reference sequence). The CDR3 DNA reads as TGTGCCAGCAGTAAACAGGGAGTACCTGAAGCTTTCTTT. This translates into CASSKQGVPEAFF.

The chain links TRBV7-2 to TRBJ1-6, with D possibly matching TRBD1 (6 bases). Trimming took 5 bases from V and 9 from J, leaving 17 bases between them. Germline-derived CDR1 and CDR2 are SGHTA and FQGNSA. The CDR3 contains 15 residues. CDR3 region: CASSTQQGISSPLHF. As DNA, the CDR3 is TGTGCCAGCAGCACCCAACAGGGAATTAGTTCACCCCTCCACTTT.

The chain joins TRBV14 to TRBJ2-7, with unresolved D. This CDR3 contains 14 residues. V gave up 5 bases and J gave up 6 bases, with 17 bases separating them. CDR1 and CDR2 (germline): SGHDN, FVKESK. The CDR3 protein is CASSFQEFRAEQYF. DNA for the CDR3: TGTGCCAGCAGCTTCCAGGAGTTCCGCGCCGAGCAGTACTTC.

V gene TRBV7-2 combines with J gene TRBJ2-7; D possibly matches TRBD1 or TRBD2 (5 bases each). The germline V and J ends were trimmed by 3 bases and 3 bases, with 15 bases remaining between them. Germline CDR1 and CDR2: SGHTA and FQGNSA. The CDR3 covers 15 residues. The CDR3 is CASSLWGRGDYEQYF. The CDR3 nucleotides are TGTGCCAGCAGCTTGTGGGGGAGAGGGGACTACGAGCAGTACTTC.

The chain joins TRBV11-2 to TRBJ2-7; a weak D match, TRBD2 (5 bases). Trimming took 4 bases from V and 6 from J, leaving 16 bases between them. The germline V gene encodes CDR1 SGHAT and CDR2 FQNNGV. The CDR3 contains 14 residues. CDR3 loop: CASSSGGSVSEQYF. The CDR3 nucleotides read TGTGCCAGCAGCTCGGGCGGTAGCGTCTCCGAGCAGTACTTC.

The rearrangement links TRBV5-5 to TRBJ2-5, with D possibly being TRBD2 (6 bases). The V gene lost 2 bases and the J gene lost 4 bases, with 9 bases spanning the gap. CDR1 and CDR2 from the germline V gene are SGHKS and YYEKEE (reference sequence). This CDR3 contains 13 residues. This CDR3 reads CASSFGGRETQYF. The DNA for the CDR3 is TGTGCCAGCAGCTTCGGGGGTCGAGAGACCCAGTACTTC.

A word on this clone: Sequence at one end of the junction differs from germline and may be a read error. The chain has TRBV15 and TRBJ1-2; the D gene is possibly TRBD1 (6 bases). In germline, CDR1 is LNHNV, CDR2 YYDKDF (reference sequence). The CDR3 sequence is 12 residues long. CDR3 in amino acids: CATSRGGQGSFF. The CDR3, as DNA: TGTGCCACCAGCAGAGGCGGGCAGGGGTCCTTCTTC.